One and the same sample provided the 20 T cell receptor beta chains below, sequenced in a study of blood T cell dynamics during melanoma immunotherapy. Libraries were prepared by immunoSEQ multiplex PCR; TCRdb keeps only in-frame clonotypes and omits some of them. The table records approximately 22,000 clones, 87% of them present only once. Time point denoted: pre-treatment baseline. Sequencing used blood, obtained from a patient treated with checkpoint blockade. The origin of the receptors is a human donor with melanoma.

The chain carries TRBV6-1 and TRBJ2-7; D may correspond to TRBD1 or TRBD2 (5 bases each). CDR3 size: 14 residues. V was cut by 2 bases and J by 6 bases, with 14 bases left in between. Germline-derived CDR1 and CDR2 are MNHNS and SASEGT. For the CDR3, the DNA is TGTGCCAGCAGTGAAAAGGGGAGCTTCCCCGAGCAGTACTTC. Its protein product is CASSEKGSFPEQYF.

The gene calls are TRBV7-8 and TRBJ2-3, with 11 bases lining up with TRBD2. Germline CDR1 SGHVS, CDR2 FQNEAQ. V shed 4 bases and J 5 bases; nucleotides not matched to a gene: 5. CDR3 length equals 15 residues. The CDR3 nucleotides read TGTGCCAGCAGCTCCCGACTAGCGGGGAGAGATACGCAGTATTTT. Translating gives CASSSRLAGRDTQYF.

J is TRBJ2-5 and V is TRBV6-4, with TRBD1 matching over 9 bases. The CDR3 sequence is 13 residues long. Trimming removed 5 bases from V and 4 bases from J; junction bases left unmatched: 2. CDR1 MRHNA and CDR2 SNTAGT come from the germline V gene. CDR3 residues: CASSPDRGETQYF. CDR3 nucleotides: TGTGCCAGCAGTCCGGACAGGGGAGAGACCCAGTACTTC.

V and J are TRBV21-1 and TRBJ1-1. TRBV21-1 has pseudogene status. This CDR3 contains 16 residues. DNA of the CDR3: TGTGCCAGCAGGGCTGACGGCTACACAATTCGCACTGAAGCTTTCTTT. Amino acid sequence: CASRADGYTIRTEAFF.

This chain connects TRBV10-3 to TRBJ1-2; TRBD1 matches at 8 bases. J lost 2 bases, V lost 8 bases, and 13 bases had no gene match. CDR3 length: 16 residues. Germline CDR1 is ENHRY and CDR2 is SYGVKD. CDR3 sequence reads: CAIDRGARGRNYGYTF. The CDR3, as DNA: TGTGCCATCGACCGGGGGGCCAGGGGGCGAAACTATGGCTACACCTTC.

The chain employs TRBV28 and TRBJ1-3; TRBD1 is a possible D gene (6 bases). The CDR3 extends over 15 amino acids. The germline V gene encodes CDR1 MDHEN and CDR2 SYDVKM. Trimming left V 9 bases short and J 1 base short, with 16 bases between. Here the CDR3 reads CASTTGTPSGNTIYF. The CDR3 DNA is TGTGCCAGTACCACCGGGACACCATCTGGAAACACCATATATTTT.

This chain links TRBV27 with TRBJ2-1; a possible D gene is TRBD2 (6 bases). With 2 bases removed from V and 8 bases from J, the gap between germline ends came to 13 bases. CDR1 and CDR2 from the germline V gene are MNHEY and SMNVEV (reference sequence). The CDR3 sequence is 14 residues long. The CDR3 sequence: CASSLKTSNYEQFF. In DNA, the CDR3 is TGTGCCAGCAGTTTAAAGACTAGTAACTATGAGCAGTTCTTC.

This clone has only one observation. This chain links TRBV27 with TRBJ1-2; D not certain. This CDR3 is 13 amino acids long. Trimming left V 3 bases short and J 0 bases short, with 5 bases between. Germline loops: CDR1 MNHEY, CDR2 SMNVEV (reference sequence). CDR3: CASSFTANYGYTF. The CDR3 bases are TGTGCCAGCAGTTTTACAGCTAACTATGGCTACACCTTC.

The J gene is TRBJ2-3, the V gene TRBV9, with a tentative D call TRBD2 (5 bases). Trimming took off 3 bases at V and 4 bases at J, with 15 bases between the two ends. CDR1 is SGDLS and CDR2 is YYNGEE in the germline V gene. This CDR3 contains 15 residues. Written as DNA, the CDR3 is TGTGCCAGCAGCGCTTCTCTCGGGATCCCAGATACGCAGTATTTT. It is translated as CASSASLGIPDTQYF.

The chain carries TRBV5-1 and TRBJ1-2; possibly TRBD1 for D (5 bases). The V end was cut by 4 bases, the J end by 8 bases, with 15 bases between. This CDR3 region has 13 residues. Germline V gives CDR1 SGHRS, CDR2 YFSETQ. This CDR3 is CASSRGPGEGYTF. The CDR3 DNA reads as TGCGCCAGCAGCAGGGGTCCGGGGGAAGGCTACACCTTC.

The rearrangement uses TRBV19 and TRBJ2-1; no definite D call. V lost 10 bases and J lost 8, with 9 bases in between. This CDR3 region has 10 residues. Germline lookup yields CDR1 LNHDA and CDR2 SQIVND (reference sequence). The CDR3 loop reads CATRGDEQFF. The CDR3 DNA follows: TGTGCCACCCGCGGAGATGAGCAGTTCTTC.

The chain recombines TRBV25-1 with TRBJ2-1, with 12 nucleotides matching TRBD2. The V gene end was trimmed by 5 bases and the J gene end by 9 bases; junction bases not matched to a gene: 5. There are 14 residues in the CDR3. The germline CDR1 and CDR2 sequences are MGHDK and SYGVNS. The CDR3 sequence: CASSSSGRVSEQFF. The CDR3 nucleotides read TGTGCCAGCAGTTCTAGCGGGAGGGTAAGTGAGCAGTTCTTC.

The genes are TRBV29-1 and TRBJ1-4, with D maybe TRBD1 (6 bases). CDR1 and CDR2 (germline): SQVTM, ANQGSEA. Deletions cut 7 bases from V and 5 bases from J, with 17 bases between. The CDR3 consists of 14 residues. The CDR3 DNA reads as TGCAGCGCCCAAAGGGGGGGCGGGAATGAAAAACTGTTTTTT. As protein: CSAQRGGGNEKLFF.

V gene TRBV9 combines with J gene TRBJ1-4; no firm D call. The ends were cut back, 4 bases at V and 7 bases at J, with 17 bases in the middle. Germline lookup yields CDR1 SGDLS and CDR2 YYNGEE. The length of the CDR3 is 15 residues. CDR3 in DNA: TGTGCCAGCAGCCACTCGAAGGGAGGAGGTGAAAAACTGTTTTTT. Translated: CASSHSKGGGEKLFF.

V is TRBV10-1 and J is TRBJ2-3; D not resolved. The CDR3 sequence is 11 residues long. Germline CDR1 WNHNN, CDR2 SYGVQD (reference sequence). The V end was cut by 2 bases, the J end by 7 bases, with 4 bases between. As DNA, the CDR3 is TGCGCCAGCAGTGAGGAACATACGCAGTATTTT. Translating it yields CASSEEHTQYF.

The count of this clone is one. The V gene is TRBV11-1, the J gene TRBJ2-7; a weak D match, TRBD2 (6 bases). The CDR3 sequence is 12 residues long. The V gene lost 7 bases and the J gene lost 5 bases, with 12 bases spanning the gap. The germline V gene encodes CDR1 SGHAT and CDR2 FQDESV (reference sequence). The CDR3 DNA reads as TGTGCCAGCACCCCGGGAGCCCACGAGCAGTACTTC. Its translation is CASTPGAHEQYF.

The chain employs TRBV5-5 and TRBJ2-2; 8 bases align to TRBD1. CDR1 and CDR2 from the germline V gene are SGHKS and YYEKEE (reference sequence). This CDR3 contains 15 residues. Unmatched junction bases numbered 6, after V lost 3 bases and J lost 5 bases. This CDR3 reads CASSSQGALTGELFF. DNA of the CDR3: TGTGCCAGCAGCTCTCAGGGGGCGCTGACCGGGGAGCTGTTTTTT. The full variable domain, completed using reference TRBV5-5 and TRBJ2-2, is DAGVTQSPTHLIKTRGQQVTLRCSPISGHKSVSWYQQVLGQGPQFIFQYYEKEERGRGNFPDRFSARQFPNYSSELNVNALLLGDSALYLCASSSQGALTGELFFGEGSRLTVL.

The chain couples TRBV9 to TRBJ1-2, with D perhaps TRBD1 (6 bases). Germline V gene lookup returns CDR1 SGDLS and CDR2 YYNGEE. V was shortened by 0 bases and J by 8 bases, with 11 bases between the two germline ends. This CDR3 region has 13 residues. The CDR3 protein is CASSVEGGVGYTF. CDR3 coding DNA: TGTGCCAGCAGCGTAGAGGGGGGAGTCGGCTACACCTTC.

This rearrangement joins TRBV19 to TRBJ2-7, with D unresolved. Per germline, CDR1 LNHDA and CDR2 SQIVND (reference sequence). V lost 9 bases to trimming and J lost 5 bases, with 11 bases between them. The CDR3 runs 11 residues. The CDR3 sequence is CARGESNEQYF. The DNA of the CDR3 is TGTGCCAGGGGCGAGTCCAACGAGCAGTACTTC.

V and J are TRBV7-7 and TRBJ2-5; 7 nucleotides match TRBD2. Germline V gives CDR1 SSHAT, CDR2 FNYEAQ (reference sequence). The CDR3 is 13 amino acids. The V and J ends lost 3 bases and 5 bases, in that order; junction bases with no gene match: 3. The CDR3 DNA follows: TGTGCCAGCAGCTTGGGACTATCGGAGACCCAGTACTTC. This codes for CASSLGLSETQYF.